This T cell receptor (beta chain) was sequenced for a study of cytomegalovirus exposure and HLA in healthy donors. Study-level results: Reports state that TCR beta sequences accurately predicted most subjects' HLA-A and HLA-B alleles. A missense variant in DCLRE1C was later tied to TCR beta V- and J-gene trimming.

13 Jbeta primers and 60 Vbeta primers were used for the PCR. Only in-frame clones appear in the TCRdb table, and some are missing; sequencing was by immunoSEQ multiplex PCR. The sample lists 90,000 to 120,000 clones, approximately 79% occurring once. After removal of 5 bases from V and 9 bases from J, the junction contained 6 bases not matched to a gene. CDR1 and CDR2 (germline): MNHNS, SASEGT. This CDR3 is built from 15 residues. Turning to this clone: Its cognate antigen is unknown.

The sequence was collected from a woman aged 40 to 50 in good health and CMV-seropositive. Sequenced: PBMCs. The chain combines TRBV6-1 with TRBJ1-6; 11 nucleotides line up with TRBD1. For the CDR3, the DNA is TGTGCCAGCAGTACCCTGGACAGGGGGCGTTCACCCCTCCACTTT. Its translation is CASSTLDRGRSPLHF.